These 10 T cell receptor beta chains were sequenced from one sample in a study of CD8 T cells in Susac syndrome. cDNA came from roughly 0.5 to 1 ug RNA primed by random hexamers. TCRdb re-called the immunoSEQ multiplex PCR reads through MiXCR, storing one row per CDR3 protein. The sample carries about 180,000 distinct CDR3 sequences, 90% to 97% recorded once. The sample taken for sequencing was CD4+ T cells from PBMCs. The receptor set was obtained from a human donor with multiple sclerosis.

V is TRBV15 and J is TRBJ1-5, with D perhaps matching TRBD1 (6 bases). Trimming pared 4 bases from V and 4 bases from J, leaving 11 bases between. CDR3 size: 14 residues. CDR1 and CDR2 (germline): LNHNV, YYDKDF (reference sequence). Here the CDR3 reads CATSTGQLNQPQHF. CDR3 nucleotides: TGTGCCACCAGCACTGGACAGCTGAATCAGCCCCAGCATTTT.

The genes are TRBV5-4 and TRBJ2-5, with D possibly TRBD2 on 6 matching bases. There are 16 residues in the CDR3. Trimming stripped 4 bases from V and 5 bases from J, with 21 bases between. Germline CDR1 is SGHNT and CDR2 is YYREEE (reference sequence). The CDR3 loop reads CASSVVGGPVGETQYF. In nucleotides, the CDR3 is TGTGCCAGCAGCGTCGTCGGGGGACCGGTAGGGGAGACCCAGTACTTC.

The rearrangement joins TRBV28 to TRBJ1-2; maybe TRBD1 (6 bases). V was pared by 5 bases and J by 8 bases, with 15 bases between. CDR3 length equals 13 residues. Germline V gene sequence: CDR1 MDHEN, CDR2 SYDVKM. CDR3 residues: CASSTPGAGGYTF. The DNA for the CDR3 is TGTGCCAGCAGTACCCCAGGGGCGGGCGGCTACACCTTC.

The J gene is TRBJ2-5, the V gene TRBV15; 8 nucleotides line up with TRBD2. V lost 1 base, J lost 3 bases, and 1 base stayed unmatched. CDR1 is LNHNV, CDR2 YYDKDF, per germline (reference sequence). This CDR3 spans 14 amino acids. CDR3 bases: TGTGCCACCAGCAGAGGCGGGGGGAAAGAGACCCAGTACTTC. This sequence encodes CATSRGGGKETQYF.

This rearrangement joins TRBV27 to TRBJ2-1; 8 nucleotides align to TRBD2. J was trimmed by 6 bases and V by 8 bases; bases with no gene match: 12. CDR1 and CDR2 from the germline V gene are MNHEY and SMNVEV (reference sequence). CDR3 size: 15 residues. The CDR3 DNA sequence: TGTGCCAGCCATAGAGGAGCGGGGGCACCCAATGAGCAGTTCTTC. Translation gives CASHRGAGAPNEQFF.

The V call is TRBV24-1, the J call TRBJ1-5; D is uncertain. The CDR3 runs to 15 residues. Per the germline V gene, CDR1 is KGHDR and CDR2 is SFDVKD. The V end lost 3 bases, the J end lost 0 bases, and 8 bases lay between the germline ends. As DNA, the CDR3 is TGTGCCACCAGTGATCACAGCGATAGCAATCAGCCCCAGCATTTT. Translation: CATSDHSDSNQPQHF.

This chain connects TRBV20-1 to TRBJ2-1; D is ambiguous. The V end was cut by 6 bases, the J end by 3 bases, with 18 bases between. This CDR3 comprises 15 residues. The germline V gene encodes CDR1 DFQATT and CDR2 SNEGSKA (reference sequence). The CDR3 sequence: CSATLETSLYNEQFF. CDR3 DNA: TGCAGTGCCACCTTGGAGACTTCGCTCTACAATGAGCAGTTCTTC.

This chain joins TRBV20-1 and TRBJ1-1; TRBD1 might be the D (6 bases). The CDR3 extends over 15 amino acids. In germline, CDR1 is DFQATT, CDR2 SNEGSKA (reference sequence). Trimming removed 0 bases at V and 4 bases at J, with 15 bases between. The CDR3 loop is CSARDRLTGITEAFF. For the CDR3, the DNA is TGCAGTGCTAGAGATCGGCTTACAGGGATCACTGAAGCTTTCTTT.

CDR3 protein: CASTRGFMNTEAFF. The CDR3 bases are TGTGCCAGCACGCGGGGATTCATGAACACTGAAGCTTTCTTT. This rearrangement joins TRBV6-6 to TRBJ1-1, with D hard to call. The CDR3 is made up of 14 amino acids. The V and J ends lost 7 bases and 0 bases respectively, with 12 bases between them. Germline CDR1 and CDR2: MNHNY and SVGAGI (reference sequence).

Only one count was recorded for this clonotype. The genes are TRBV30 and TRBJ2-5, with 8 bases matching TRBD1. The ends lost 4 bases at V and 0 bases at J; junction bases unmatched: 7. Germline V gene sequence: CDR1 GTSNPN, CDR2 SVGIG (reference sequence). The CDR3 covers 15 residues. The DNA of the CDR3 is TGTGCCTGGAATCCGGGACAGGCGTACCAAGAGACCCAGTACTTC. Translated, it gives CAWNPGQAYQETQYF.